This T cell receptor (beta chain) originates from a study of T-cell memory formation after mild COVID-19 (dated by TCRdb to about 2021). In terms of the full investigation: Most TCR sequence clusters were specific to one of the two donors. T-cell clones expanding and contracting after mild COVID-19 in two donors were tracked by longitudinal TCRalpha and TCRbeta repertoire sequencing. The cohort comprised two young, previously healthy adult volunteers, one female and one male. What the authors observed across the whole study: Contracting CD4+ clones were found mainly in CM and EM memory subsets, while CD8+ clones were enriched in EMRA. Some responding clones were found in pre-infection memory, which suggests that pre-existing cross-reactive memory T cells took part in the SARS-CoV-2 response. Only two mild cases were covered by the study, and larger cohorts that include severe cases with pre-infection samples were considered necessary. SARS-CoV-2 specificity of the second-wave clones peaking on day 37 was not confirmed. Balanced CD4/CD8 phenotypes were observed for clones contracting from day 15 to 85, whereas a bias towards CD4+ was observed for a second wave of clones expanding from day 15 to 37.

There are 14 amino acids in the CDR3, from cysteine to phenylalanine inclusive. The DNA shown is the 42-base CDR3, in frame from base 1. V sheds 7 bases and J sheds 4 bases, leaving 14 bases between their ends. The sequencing machine was an Illumina NovaSeq 6000. TCRalpha and TCRbeta cDNA libraries were constructed by 5'RACE with constant-segment primers, with sample barcodes and unique molecular identifiers being introduced. Trizol reagent was used to extract RNA from every sample. Amplification of the libraries took two PCR steps, and the second step added a second sample barcode plus Illumina TruSeq adapters. Sequencing of libraries was performed on an Illumina NovaSeq with 2 x 150 bp paired-end reads. In the original analysis: Reads were demultiplexed and collapsed into UMI-guided consensus sequences with migec v1.2.7. With mixcr v2.1.11, UMI consensuses were aligned to TRA and TRB V and J templates and assembled into clonotypes. Clonotypes were classified as expanded or contracted when called significant by both edgeR and NoisET, with noise models trained on biological replicates. For edgeR calls, a false discovery rate-adjusted p below 0.01 and a log2 fold-change threshold of 1 were applied. PCA with hierarchical clustering of max-normalized trajectories of the 1000 most abundant clonotypes was used as exploratory dynamics analysis. Separately sequenced CD4+ and CD8+ repertoires were used to assign a CD4 or CD8 phenotype to each responding clone. In TCRdb, the public reads were trimmed at Q25 with fastp and aligned with MiXCR, with productive beta chains retained. Records with the same CDR3 protein are collapsed into one entry carrying the most frequent genes and DNA. TCRdb assigned the V and J calls; the authors' analysis was not used. In this sample the table shows some 50,000 distinct CDR3 sequences, roughly 27% of which occur a single time. The top ten clonotypes cover around 45% of the sample.

Remarks on this clonotype: The antigen this receptor binds is unknown. The input lacks base qualities; no much larger clone sits a single base away.

Ficoll-Paque density gradient centrifugation was used to isolate PBMCs. The TCR originated in a man in his late teens or twenties who had mild COVID-19 (a few samples of this study predate the infection). The sample titles of this study are shuffled in the database, so cell type and time point are left out; the donor was told from shared clones. What was sequenced was PBMCs or a T cell subset sorted from them (not recorded which). Recombination connected TRBV12-3 or TRBV12-4 to TRBJ2-4; the D region is possibly TRBD1 or TRBD2, each matching across 5 bases. The CDR3 has the sequence CASTPRWGKNIQYF. The DNA reads TGTGCCAGCACCCCCCGGTGGGGGAAAAACATTCAGTACTTC.